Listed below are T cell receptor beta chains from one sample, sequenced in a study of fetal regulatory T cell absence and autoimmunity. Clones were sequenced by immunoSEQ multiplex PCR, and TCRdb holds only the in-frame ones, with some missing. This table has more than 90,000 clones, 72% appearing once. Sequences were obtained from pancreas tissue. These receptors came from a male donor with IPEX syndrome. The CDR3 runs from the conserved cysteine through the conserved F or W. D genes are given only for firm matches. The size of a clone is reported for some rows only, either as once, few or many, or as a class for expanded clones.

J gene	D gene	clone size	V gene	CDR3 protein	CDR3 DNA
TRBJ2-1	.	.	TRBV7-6	CASSLITAGAYNEQFF	TGTGCCAGCAGCTTAATTACCGCAGGGGCCTACAATGAGCAGTTCTTC
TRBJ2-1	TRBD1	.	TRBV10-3	CAISRQGDGSYNEQFF	TGTGCCATCAGTCGACAGGGGGACGGGTCTTACAATGAGCAGTTCTTC
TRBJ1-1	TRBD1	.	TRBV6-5	CASSYSGQGANTEAFF	TGTGCCAGCAGTTACTCGGGACAGGGGGCGAACACTGAAGCTTTCTTT
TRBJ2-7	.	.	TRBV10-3	CAISESSYEQYF	TGTGCCATCAGTGAGTCTTCTTACGAGCAGTACTTC
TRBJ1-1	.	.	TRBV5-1	CASSAYRRGTEAFF	TGCGCCAGCAGCGCTTACAGGAGGGGCACTGAAGCTTTCTTT
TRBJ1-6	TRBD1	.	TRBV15	CATSRDPGGNSPLHF	TGTGCCACCAGCAGAGATCCAGGGGGTAATTCACCCCTCCACTTT
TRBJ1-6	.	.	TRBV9	CASSPGQYNSPLHF	TGTGCCAGCAGCCCAGGACAGTATAATTCACCCCTCCACTTT
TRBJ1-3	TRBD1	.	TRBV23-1	CASSPDRGETGNTIYF	TGCGCCAGCAGTCCGGACAGGGGTGAAACTGGAAACACCATATATTTT
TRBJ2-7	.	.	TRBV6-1	CASNPGEQYF	TGTGCCAGCAACCCGGGCGAGCAGTACTTC
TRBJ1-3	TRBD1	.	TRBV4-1	CASSPGPQGESGNTIYF	TGCGCCAGCAGCCCAGGACCCCAGGGGGAAAGTGGAAACACCATATATTTT
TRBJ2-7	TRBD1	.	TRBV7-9	CASSLDRGHEQYF	TGTGCCAGCAGCTTGGACAGGGGCCACGAGCAGTACTTC
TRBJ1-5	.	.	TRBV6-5	CASSLNRLNQPQHF	TGTGCCAGCAGTTTAAACAGGCTTAATCAGCCCCAGCATTTT
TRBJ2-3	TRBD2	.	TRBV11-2	CASSLEAGGRSTDTQYF	TGTGCCAGCAGCTTAGAAGCGGGAGGCCGTAGCACAGATACGCAGTATTTT
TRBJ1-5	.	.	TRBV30	CAWSVQNYGYNQPQHF	TGTGCCTGGAGTGTACAAAACTACGGGTACAATCAGCCCCAGCATTTT
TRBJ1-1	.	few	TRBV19	CASKDPPRGPGKTEAFF	TGTGCCAGTAAGGATCCCCCTAGGGGTCCTGGGAAAACTGAAGCTTTCTTT
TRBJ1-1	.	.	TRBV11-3	CASSLDVNTEAFF	TGTGCCAGCAGCTTAGACGTTAACACTGAAGCTTTCTTT
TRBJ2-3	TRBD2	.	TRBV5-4	CASRYGLAGGTDTQYF	TGTGCCAGCAGATACGGACTAGCGGGGGGGACAGATACGCAGTATTTT
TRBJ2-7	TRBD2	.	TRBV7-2	CASSLAYPRTSFYEQYF	TGTGCCAGCAGCTTAGCGTATCCAAGGACTAGCTTCTACGAGCAGTACTTC
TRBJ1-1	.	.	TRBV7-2	CASSLGFGTEAFF	TGTGCCAGCAGCTTAGGGTTCGGCACTGAAGCTTTCTTT
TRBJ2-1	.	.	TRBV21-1	CASSTVRFIDNEQFF	TGTGCCAGCAGTACGGTCCGGTTCATAGACAATGAGCAGTTCTTC
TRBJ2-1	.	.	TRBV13	CASSFEGNEQFF	TGTGCCAGCAGCTTTGAGGGCAATGAGCAGTTCTTC
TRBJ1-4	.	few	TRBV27	CASSFRTNEKLFF	TGTGCCAGCAGTTTCAGGACTAATGAAAAACTGTTTTTT
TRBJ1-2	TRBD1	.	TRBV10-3	CAISEGRGNYGYTF	TGTGCCATCAGTGAGGGCAGGGGGAACTATGGCTACACCTTC
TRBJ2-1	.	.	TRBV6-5	CASSYSLGNEQFF	TGTGCCAGCAGTTACTCTCTGGGCAATGAGCAGTTCTTC
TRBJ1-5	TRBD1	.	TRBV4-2	CASSQNRDRSNQPQHF	TGTGCCAGCAGCCAGAACCGGGACAGGAGCAATCAGCCCCAGCATTTT
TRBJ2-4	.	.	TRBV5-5	CASSLGSSGLAKNIQYF	TGTGCCAGCAGCCTGGGGAGTTCTGGACTAGCCAAAAACATTCAGTACTTC